Here is one T cell receptor beta chain with its context. This sample is part of a study of blood T cell repertoires in COVID-19. Whole-study context: Acute-phase and convalescent COVID-19 samples originated in the United States, Italy and Spain. PBMCs, B-cell-depleted T cells, or T cells were the source of the cDNA or gDNA that made up the material.

Generated by immunoSEQ multiplex PCR, the TCRdb table keeps only in-frame clones and is missing some. This table holds roughly 120,000 clones, roughly nine tenths found once. This receptor was identified in a man aged 65 to 79 who had recovered from COVID-19. Material: peripheral blood.

The CDR3 sequence is CASSMGQSNEKLFF. Written as DNA, the CDR3 is TGTGCCAGCAGTATGGGACAGTCTAATGAAAAACTGTTTTTT. The genes are TRBV2 and TRBJ1-4; 7 positions agree with TRBD1. CDR1 and CDR2 from the germline V gene are SNHLY and FYNNEI. CDR3 size: 14 residues. Losses at the gene ends were 5 bases for V and 3 bases for J; bases not matched to a gene: 3.